The clone carrying this T cell receptor beta chain was picked up many times. Its matching antigen is unknown. TCR beta CDR3 regions were amplified from RNA transcripts. The workflow started with a first-round RT-PCR run with HTBI primers and then moved on to a second-round multiplex PCR. MiXCR, run by TCRdb on the multiplex PCR reads, gives a single entry per CDR3 protein. Of 350,000 to 450,000 distinct CDR3 sequences in the sample, about 16% are singletons; the top ten hold 1.5% to 2%. The source of the sample is a study of Graves' ophthalmopathy and Graves' hyperthyroidism. Germline trimming cut 0 bases from V and 6 bases from J; bases unmatched to any gene: 7. Germline V gives CDR1 SGHNT, CDR2 YYREEE (reference sequence). The CDR3 contains 17 residues. Those donors who had ophthalmopathy presented with moderate-to-severe activity, a CAS of ≥3, a NOSPECS of ≥4 and a duration under 3 months. A diagnosis was made from clinical symptoms together with serum thyroxine, TRAb, thyroid ultrasound and orbital computed tomography.

Findings of the study overall: The model predicted ophthalmopathy progression with roughly 70% sensitivity and under 75% specificity. Discrimination between ophthalmopathy and stable hyperthyroidism by a 13-signature model showed 87.88% sensitivity and less than 84% specificity.

The chain employs TRBV5-4 and TRBJ2-2, with TRBD2 matching over 11 bases. Sequencing input: peripheral blood. This TCR came from a woman younger than 30 with Graves' ophthalmopathy. CDR3 in amino acids: CASSLALAGGRPGELFF. In DNA, the CDR3 is TGTGCCAGCAGCTTGGCCCTAGCGGGGGGCCGGCCCGGGGAGCTGTTTTTT.